A selection of T cell receptor beta chains follows, all from one sample in a study of T cells after posttransplantation cyclophosphamide. Produced via immunoSEQ multiplex PCR; TCRdb's table is partial and in-frame only. The table lists some 18,000 clones, around 87% of them singletons. Source: PBMCs, taken after allogeneic stem cell transplant with posttransplant cyclophosphamide. These receptors all come from a female patient between 40 and 55 years old who received an allogeneic stem cell transplant from a related donor, was CMV-positive, and had no GVHD. The graft donor may have given rise to some T cells. CDR3s include the opening cysteine and the closing phenylalanine or tryptophan.

v_call: TRBV4-2; cdr3_aa: CASSQARVDEQFF
v_call: TRBV19; cdr3_aa: CAANDPGQGKTEQFF
v_call: TRBV7-9; cdr3_aa: CASSMRGPDRTDTQYF
v_call: TRBV11-2; cdr3_aa: CASSLTSAVFKPFF
v_call: TRBV6-1; cdr3_aa: CASSEARGNYGYTF
v_call: TRBV11-1; cdr3_aa: CASSLPTGEAFF
v_call: TRBV27; cdr3_aa: CASTLIAGVADTQYF
v_call: TRBV7-2; cdr3_aa: CASSLGVFWAVGKYEQYF
v_call: TRBV4-2; cdr3_aa: CASSQGEGLAGTGELFF
v_call: TRBV27; cdr3_aa: CASSLFSGRHNEQFF
v_call: TRBV7-9; cdr3_aa: CASSLGTDNPYEQYF
v_call: TRBV11-2; cdr3_aa: CASSPRGAGGYEQYF
v_call: TRBV5-1; cdr3_aa: CASSLSSSGHEQFF
v_call: TRBV7-2; cdr3_aa: CASSLGLLNTGELFF
v_call: TRBV7-9; cdr3_aa: CASSTRDRIEKLFF
v_call: TRBV27; cdr3_aa: CASSLAHRLAGHTDTQYF
v_call: TRBV5-1; cdr3_aa: CASSSGQLNTEAFF
v_call: TRBV5-1; cdr3_aa: CASGSGPSYEQYF
v_call: TRBV19; cdr3_aa: CASRPPGGENQPQHF
v_call: TRBV18; cdr3_aa: CASSPSTRDRVYNEQFF
v_call: TRBV6-4; cdr3_aa: CASSGPPHRDGQPQHF
v_call: TRBV27; cdr3_aa: CASSPGTGARQPQHF
v_call: TRBV2; cdr3_aa: CASRRDRSNEQFF
v_call: TRBV5-1; cdr3_aa: CASSATSGTDTQYF
v_call: TRBV4-2; cdr3_aa: CASSQDRGWQAQHF
v_call: TRBV18; cdr3_aa: CASSRYTGLGTETQYF
v_call: TRBV7-9; cdr3_aa: CASRSKREVMLVGELFF
v_call: TRBV28; cdr3_aa: CASSLPTSGGEFTYNEQFF
v_call: TRBV19; cdr3_aa: CASRPLPSTGELFF
v_call: TRBV7-9; cdr3_aa: CATRIGVLSGANVLTF
v_call: TRBV7-2; cdr3_aa: CASSFTSGRAYYEQYF
v_call: TRBV19; cdr3_aa: CASKGVGYNEQFF
v_call: TRBV18; cdr3_aa: CASSPPLGGSSYNEQFF
v_call: TRBV10-1; cdr3_aa: CASSDPGLGEQFF
v_call: TRBV4-2; cdr3_aa: CASSRDWDRGLGEQYF
v_call: TRBV6-1; cdr3_aa: CASSDIRFRYF